The text below deals with one T cell receptor beta chain. The data derive from a study of blood T cell repertoires in COVID-19. As for the study in general: Acute-phase and convalescent COVID-19 samples originated in the United States, Italy and Spain. PBMCs, B-cell-depleted T cells, or T cells provided the cDNA or gDNA that made up the material.

Germline loops: CDR1 MNHEY, CDR2 SVGAGI. Germline trimming cut 6 bases from V and 3 bases from J; bases unmatched to any gene: 8. This CDR3 contains 15 residues. Per the authors' pipeline: Using reference gene primer amplification, nucleated cell counts were estimated. The method was immunoSEQ multiplex PCR; TCRdb's version includes in-frame clones alone and lacks a portion of them. The D gene and trimming were derived from the DNA, and the V and J assignments and clone size from that table. Seen here are fewer than 50,000 clones, 70% to 80% observed once, and the top ten hold under 20%. Sequences were obtained from peripheral blood. The TCR originated in a man in his 70s with acute or convalescent COVID-19. The chain links TRBV6-5 to TRBJ1-2; 9 bases agree with TRBD1. CDR3 region: CASRRTGTGHYGYTF. CDR3 in DNA: TGTGCCAGCAGAAGAACCGGGACAGGGCACTATGGCTACACCTTC.